This TCR beta chain was identified in a study of spatial heterogeneity in lung cancer. Documented time point: blood at routine non-recurrence follow-up after resection. Whole RNA from tumor, nontumor lung or frozen PBMC was sequenced unsorted. TCRdb re-analysed the 5' RACE reads in MiXCR, keeping a single row per CDR3 protein. The table lists 25,000 to 30,000 distinct CDR3 sequences, roughly 6% of them singletons. Broader study findings: Ubiquitous expanded tumor TCRs were seen in blood more at resection than at follow-up.

This clonotype was seen many times. Its antigen is as yet unknown. Sequencing used PBMCs, obtained at follow-up. This clonotype originated in a male donor with early-stage non-small cell lung cancer.

The CDR3, as DNA: TGCAGTGCTAGAGACCCCGGACAGGGTACGAACACTGAAGCTTTCTTT. This codes for CSARDPGQGTNTEAFF. The rearrangement uses TRBV20-1 and TRBJ1-1; 8 nucleotides line up with TRBD1. The CDR3 runs 16 residues. Germline CDR1 reads DFQATT; CDR2 reads SNEGSKA (reference sequence). Trimming removed 0 bases from V and 1 base from J; junction bases left unmatched: 7.